This entry lists 20 T cell receptor beta chains sequenced from one sample in a study of CD8+CD57+ T cells in acquired aplastic anemia. Sequencing was done on patients that had shown CD8+CD57+ cell expansion by flow cytometry. TCR beta VDJ and CDR3 profiles were obtained from a genomic DNA template. One entry per CDR3 protein, called by TCRdb with MiXCR from the reads. The profile shows some 150,000 distinct CDR3 sequences, roughly two thirds of them singletons. The sequencing sample was made of sorted CD4+, CD8+, or CD8+CD57+ T cells (not recorded which) from PBMCs. Every receptor here comes from a human donor with aplastic anemia.

The rearrangement uses TRBV5-8 and TRBJ2-7, with 8 bases matching TRBD1. CDR1 is SGHTS, CDR2 YDEGEE, per germline. The CDR3 is 14 amino acids. Trimming took 2 bases from V and 4 from J; bases not matched to a gene: 5. The CDR3, as DNA: TGTGCCAGCAGCTTAGAGGACAGGGAGTACGAGCAGTACTTC. It encodes CASSLEDREYEQYF.

This clonotype was detected a few times. The chain employs TRBV6-2 or TRBV6-3 and TRBJ2-1, with D unresolved. CDR1 is MNHEY, CDR2 SVGEGT, per germline. Trimming pared 2 bases from V and 6 bases from J, leaving 5 bases between. The CDR3 is made up of 12 amino acids. The CDR3 bases are TGTGCCAGCAGTTACCCGGTCAATGAGCAGTTCTTC. Protein product: CASSYPVNEQFF.

This clonotype was observed at least ten times. J is TRBJ2-7 and V is TRBV28; 9 bases align to TRBD1. The CDR3 loop spans 14 amino acids. V lost 2 bases, J lost 4 bases, and 3 bases stayed unmatched. Germline V CDR1 and CDR2: MDHEN, SYDVKM. This chain's CDR3 is CASSLVDRGYEQYF. DNA of the CDR3: TGTGCCAGCAGTTTAGTGGACAGGGGATACGAGCAGTACTTC. Combining the CDR3 with reference TRBV28 and TRBJ2-7 gives the whole variable domain DVKVTQSSRYLVKRTGEKVFLECVQDMDHENMFWYRQDPGLGLRLIYFSYDVKMKEKGDIPEGYSVSREKKERFSLILESASTNQTSMYLCASSLVDRGYEQYFGPGTRLTVT.

This clonotype was recorded once. The CDR3 DNA reads as TGTGCCAGCAGTGACTCGGGCGGTCAAGAGACCCAGTACTTC. Its translation: CASSDSGGQETQYF. The rearrangement joins TRBV6-4 to TRBJ2-5; no reliable D call. The CDR3 totals 14 residues. Germline loops: CDR1 MRHNA, CDR2 SNTAGT. Trimming took 0 bases from V and 2 from J, leaving 7 bases between them.

This sequence joins TRBV20-1 and TRBJ1-6; tentatively, D is TRBD1 (6 bases). This CDR3 contains 11 residues. Germline V gene data show CDR1 as DFQATT and CDR2 as SNEGSKA (reference sequence). Trimming stripped 4 bases from V and 9 bases from J, with 7 bases between. CDR3 amino acids: CSAIGGSPLHF. The DNA for the CDR3 is TGCAGTGCTATAGGGGGTTCACCCCTCCACTTT.

This clonotype was detected only a few times. This chain uses TRBV28 with TRBJ2-1, with 9 bases fitting TRBD2. Germline V CDR1 and CDR2: MDHEN, SYDVKM. This CDR3 spans 17 amino acids. V shed 3 bases, J shed 1 base, and the junction held 7 bases outside the gene matches. CDR3 DNA: TGTGCCAGCAGTTTGGTTAGCGGGAGTACATCCTACAATGAGCAGTTCTTC. It yields the protein CASSLVSGSTSYNEQFF.

The gene calls are TRBV2 and TRBJ1-1; D uncertain. Germline lookup yields CDR1 SNHLY and CDR2 FYNNEI. This CDR3 region has 14 residues. Between the trimmed V and J ends, which lost 5 bases and 0 bases, there was a span of 10 bases. CDR3 nucleotide sequence: TGTGCCAGCAGTAGTCGCCTAATGAACACTGAAGCTTTCTTT. Its protein is CASSSRLMNTEAFF. Full variable domain (outside the CDR3, taken from reference TRBV2 and TRBJ1-1): EPEVTQTPSHQVTQMGQEVILRCVPISNHLYFYWYRQILGQKVEFLVSFYNNEISEKSEIFDDQFSVERPDGSNFTLKIRSTKLEDSAMYFCASSSRLMNTEAFFGQGTRLTVV.

The chain employs TRBV7-6 and TRBJ1-2; D unresolved. V lost 2 bases to trimming and J lost 3 bases, with 16 bases between them. CDR3 length equals 16 residues. Germline values: CDR1 SGHVS, CDR2 FNYEAQ. CDR3 in amino acids: CASSLNAFGSDYGYTF. Here the CDR3 DNA reads TGTGCCAGCAGCTTAAACGCCTTTGGCAGTGACTATGGCTACACCTTC.

The V and J genes are TRBV5-1 and TRBJ2-3; 8 nucleotides agree with TRBD2. The CDR3 runs 12 residues. J gave up 15 bases and V 4 bases, and 10 bases lay outside the gene matches. Per the germline V gene, CDR1 is SGHRS and CDR2 is YFSETQ. Here the CDR3 reads CASSPKERELYF. The CDR3 region has the DNA TGCGCCAGCAGCCCGAAGGAGCGGGAGCTTTATTTT.

The chain carries TRBV20-1 and TRBJ1-1; maybe TRBD1 (5 bases). Per germline, CDR1 DFQATT and CDR2 SNEGSKA (reference sequence). The CDR3 is 13 amino acids. Trimming stripped 5 bases from V and 0 bases from J, with 10 bases between. The CDR3 sequence: CSAAGTLNTEAFF. As DNA, the CDR3 is TGCAGTGCTGCCGGGACGTTGAACACTGAAGCTTTCTTT.

This CDR3 reads CASSHDGEQYF. The CDR3 DNA reads TGTGCCAGCAGCCACGACGGCGAGCAGTACTTC. This chain links TRBV3-1 with TRBJ2-7; D gene uncertain. Trimming removed 3 bases at V and 6 bases at J, with 6 bases between. This CDR3 is built from 11 residues. Germline values: CDR1 LGHDT, CDR2 YNNKEL (reference sequence).

As to this clonotype: One end of the junction fails to match germline, which may point to a read error. V usage is TRBV5-1 and J usage is TRBJ1-6; D possibly corresponds to TRBD1 (6 bases). The V gene's germline CDR1 is SGHRS and CDR2 YFSETQ. The CDR3 spans 13 residues. CDR3 loop: CASSLSTGWALHF. As DNA, the CDR3 is TGTGCCAGCAGCCTTTCGACAGGTTGGGCCCTCCACTTT.

This sequence joins TRBV9 and TRBJ2-1, with 14 bases identical to TRBD2. J gave up 2 bases and V 3 bases, and 4 bases lay outside the gene matches. The CDR3 runs 17 residues. Germline CDR1 SGDLS, CDR2 YYNGEE. The CDR3 DNA is TGTGCCAGCAGCGCGAGGACTAGCGGGGGGCCCTACAATGAGCAGTTCTTC. As protein: CASSARTSGGPYNEQFF.

V and J are TRBV9 and TRBJ2-7, with 11 bases lining up with TRBD2. V trimming: 3 bases; J trimming: 2 bases; junction bases outside the gene matches: 7. Germline CDR1 reads SGDLS; CDR2 reads YYNGEE. The CDR3 contains 16 residues. Here the CDR3 DNA reads TGTGCCAGCAGCGCCGGGACTAGCGGTACCACCTACGAGCAGTACTTC. This sequence encodes CASSAGTSGTTYEQYF. The whole variable domain, remainder taken from reference TRBV9 and TRBJ2-7, is DSGVTQTPKHLITATGQRVTLRCSPRSGDLSVYWYQQSLDQGLQFLIQYYNGEERAKGNILERFSAQQFPDLHSELNLSSLELGDSALYFCASSAGTSGTTYEQYFGPGTRLTVT.

The chain is built from TRBV15 and TRBJ2-1; no clear D. V gave up 8 bases and J gave up 3 bases, with 11 bases separating them. CDR1 is LNHNV and CDR2 is YYDKDF in the germline V gene (reference sequence). This CDR3 spans 13 amino acids. The CDR3 DNA is TGTGCCACCCGGAACCCGGTCTACAATGAGCAGTTCTTC. Residues: CATRNPVYNEQFF.

The V call is TRBV20-1, the J call TRBJ2-1; D is unresolved. V was shortened by 5 bases and J by 6 bases, with 11 bases between the two germline ends. Germline V gene data show CDR1 as DFQATT and CDR2 as SNEGSKA (reference sequence). The CDR3 has 12 amino acids. The CDR3 spells CSAGLGSNEQFF. For the CDR3, the DNA is TGCAGTGCTGGTCTAGGGTCCAATGAGCAGTTCTTC.

J is TRBJ2-5 and V is TRBV10-3; D possibly corresponds to TRBD1 (5 bases). The length of the CDR3 is 12 residues. Trimming cost V 6 bases and J 5 bases, with 10 bases left between them. CDR1 and CDR2 (germline): ENHRY, SYGVKD. The CDR3 nucleotides read TGTGCCATCAGGGGGCGCGATGAGACCCAGTACTTC. This encodes CAIRGRDETQYF.

The rearrangement joins TRBV24-1 to TRBJ2-6; 7 bases are shared with TRBD1. The V gene's germline CDR1 is KGHDR and CDR2 SFDVKD. After removal of 5 bases from V and 1 base from J, the junction contained 4 bases not matched to a gene. This CDR3 spans 16 amino acids. The CDR3 coding sequence is TGTGCCACCAGTGCACCACAGGGGTCTGGGGCCAACGTCCTGACTTTC. Its translation: CATSAPQGSGANVLTF.

The chain employs TRBV2 and TRBJ1-6; D possibly corresponds to TRBD1 (6 bases). Trimming removed 2 bases at V and 7 bases at J, with 12 bases between. CDR3 size: 15 residues. CDR1 and CDR2 (germline): SNHLY, FYNNEI. The CDR3 DNA reads as TGTGCCAGCAGTGAAAAGGGGGTTTACAATTCACCCCTCCACTTT. It yields the protein CASSEKGVYNSPLHF.

This clonotype has only a few counts. The V and J genes are TRBV2 and TRBJ2-7; D not certain. In germline, CDR1 is SNHLY, CDR2 FYNNEI. The length of the CDR3 is 14 residues. Trimming removed 8 bases at V and 0 bases at J, with 14 bases between. The CDR3 reads CASLDRPSSYEQYF. For the CDR3, the DNA is TGTGCCAGCCTAGACCGCCCGAGCTCCTACGAGCAGTACTTC.